This T cell receptor (beta chain) was retrieved from a study of blood T cell repertoires in COVID-19. The CDR3 extends over 15 amino acids. With 4 bases removed from V and 0 bases from J, the gap between germline ends came to 13 bases. Looked up from germline, CDR1 is SGHRS and CDR2 is YFSETQ. Sequencing was performed with immunoSEQ multiplex PCR; in TCRdb, only in-frame clones are kept and a portion is missing. The top ten clones hold about 11% of a sample with some 130,000 clones, around 86% of them seen once. The sequenced material came from peripheral blood. The rearrangement uses TRBV5-1 and TRBJ1-1; D is ambiguous. The origin of this receptor is an elderly man with acute or convalescent COVID-19. Here the CDR3 DNA reads TGCGCCAGCAGCGAACCCAAACAACTGAACACTGAAGCTTTCTTT. Translation gives CASSEPKQLNTEAFF.